This is a list of T cell receptor beta chains from one sample in a study of blood T cells in healthy people across ages. TCRdb processed the 5' RACE reads anew with MiXCR; each CDR3 protein has one entry. The sample holds approximately 1.5 million distinct CDR3 sequences, approximately 43% seen once. Sequencing used blood. The receptors stem from a woman between 18 and 30 years old in good health. Each CDR3 is given with its conserved first and last residue. The order of the fields is clone size, V gene, CDR3 length, D gene, J gene, CDR3 DNA, CDR3 protein. D genes are given only for firm matches. Clone size is given for some rows only: seen once, a few or many times, or a class if the clone is expanded.

>few|TRBV29-1|18|NA|TRBJ2-7
TGCAGCGTTGAGGGTGGGTCAGGGGTCATATCGAGCTCCTACGAGCAGTACTTC
CSVEGGSGVISSSYEQYF
>NA|TRBV14|15|NA|TRBJ2-1
TGTGCCAGCAGCCAAGATCTAGCGAGATACAATGAGCAGTTCTTC
CASSQDLARYNEQFF
>NA|TRBV12-3/TRBV12-4|13|NA|TRBJ1-5
TGTGCCAACAGTTTAGGGGAGTTTCAGCCCCAGCATTTT
CANSLGEFQPQHF
>NA|TRBV7-8|16|TRBD2|TRBJ2-3
TGTGCCAGCAGCTTAGGAGCGGGGGCTACGGGGGATACGCAGTATTTT
CASSLGAGATGDTQYF
>NA|TRBV7-8|15|TRBD2|TRBJ2-3
TGTGCCAGCATCCTTAGCGGGTACTTAACAGATACGCAGTATTTT
CASILSGYLTDTQYF
>NA|TRBV5-1|15|TRBD1|TRBJ2-3
TGCGCCAGCAGTTCGCAGGGGGCGGGTGGAGATACGCAGTATTTT
CASSSQGAGGDTQYF
>NA|TRBV12-3/TRBV12-4|14|NA|TRBJ1-2
TGTGCCAGCAGTTTTGGTAGAGGACACAATGGCTACACCTTC
CASSFGRGHNGYTF
>few|TRBV6-2/TRBV6-3|14|NA|TRBJ2-4
TGTGCCAGCAGTGCTCAGGGATCCAAAAACATTCAGTACTTC
CASSAQGSKNIQYF
>few|TRBV29-1|12|NA|TRBJ2-5
TGCAGCGTTGTGCAGCACCAAGAGACCCAGTACTTC
CSVVQHQETQYF
>few|TRBV4-1|20|TRBD2|TRBJ2-7
TGCGCCAGCAGCCAACCCCCTAGGGCCTTACTAGCGGGAATTAGGAGCGAGCAGTACTTC
CASSQPPRALLAGIRSEQYF
>NA|TRBV12-3/TRBV12-4|16|TRBD1|TRBJ2-2
TGTGCCAGCTCACCGCAGGGGGCGCGGGGCACCGGGGAGCTGTTTTTT
CASSPQGARGTGELFF
>NA|TRBV29-1|14|NA|TRBJ1-4
TGCAGCGTCAGTCGGAGACAGGCTAATGAAAAACTGTTTTTT
CSVSRRQANEKLFF
>NA|TRBV20-1|12|TRBD1|TRBJ1-2
TGCAGTGCCAATACAGGGGTGTCTGGCTACACCTTC
CSANTGVSGYTF
>NA|TRBV27|14|NA|TRBJ1-1
TGTGCCAGCAGACCCCTCCTTTGGAACACTGAAGCTTTCTTT
CASRPLLWNTEAFF
>NA|TRBV28|15|NA|TRBJ2-5
TGTGCCAGCAGTCTCGTTACAGGGACTCAAGAGACCCAGTACTTC
CASSLVTGTQETQYF
>NA|TRBV7-2|14|NA|TRBJ1-1
TGTGCCAGCAGCTTAATAGGGGTACCGACTGAAGCTTTCTTT
CASSLIGVPTEAFF
>few|TRBV12-3/TRBV12-4|14|NA|TRBJ2-7
TGTGCCAGCAACAGGGACGGACTCTCCTACGAGCAGTACTTC
CASNRDGLSYEQYF